A selection of T cell receptor beta chains follows, all from one sample in a study of CD8 T cells in Susac syndrome. TCRdb re-derived calls from the immunoSEQ multiplex PCR reads in MiXCR, one entry per CDR3 protein. The table has tens of thousands of distinct CDR3 sequences, 93% seen once. What was sequenced was CD4+ T cells from PBMCs. All receptors come from a human donor with Susac syndrome. Each CDR3 is given with its conserved first and last residue.

j_call v_call cdr3_aa
TRBJ1-6 TRBV6-2/TRBV6-3 CASRPPGQQKNNSPLHF
TRBJ2-7 TRBV28 CASKLGYEQYF
TRBJ1-6 TRBV5-1 CASSLDLDSPLHF
TRBJ1-2 TRBV6-6 CASSYRRENYGYTF
TRBJ2-1 TRBV20-1 CSARYRRTSGGALQNRSYNEQFF
TRBJ1-2 TRBV7-2 CASSRGFGEIDGYTF
TRBJ2-2 TRBV20-1 CSAPGTRNTGELFF
TRBJ2-1 TRBV29-1 CSETVYNEQFF
TRBJ1-2 TRBV28 CASSLLDRDANYGYTF
TRBJ2-1 TRBV18 CASSPQGVHNEQFF
TRBJ2-3 TRBV7-8 CATIPAGLRDTQYF
TRBJ2-3 TRBV5-1 CASSLQGRADTQYF
TRBJ2-5 TRBV30 CAWAPGLEETQYF
TRBJ2-3 TRBV5-1 CASGLVTGPRGDTQYF
TRBJ2-4 TRBV4-2 CASSQETGGTKNIQYF
TRBJ2-5 TRBV7-6 CASSSGPLEYF